This entry lists 11 T cell receptor beta chains sequenced from one sample in a study of cytomegalovirus exposure and HLA in healthy donors. PCR employed 60 Vbeta and 13 Jbeta primers. The method was immunoSEQ multiplex PCR; TCRdb's version includes in-frame clones alone and lacks a portion of them. The profile covers over 45,000 clones, with around 81% appearing a single time and 2% to 2.5% taken by the ten largest. Material for sequencing was PBMCs. These receptors were collected from a boy aged 5-17 years in good health and CMV-seropositive.

This sequence joins TRBV2 and TRBJ1-4; D not resolved. Trimming pared 6 bases from V and 14 bases from J, leaving 19 bases between. Germline V gene lookup returns CDR1 SNHLY and CDR2 FYNNEI. CDR3 length equals 13 residues. The chain's CDR3 is CASRSNTGKILFF. The CDR3 DNA reads TGTGCCAGCAGGTCGAATACCGGGAAAATTCTGTTTTTT.

This chain connects TRBV5-4 to TRBJ2-7; 7 bases fit TRBD1. V was pared by 4 bases and J by 3 bases, with 1 base of the junction left unmatched. From germline, CDR1 is SGHNT and CDR2 YYREEE (reference sequence). The CDR3 has 12 residues. The CDR3 is CASSGDSYEQYF. The DNA for the CDR3 is TGTGCCAGCAGCGGGGACAGCTACGAGCAGTACTTC.

The DNA for the CDR3 is TGTGCCAGCACCCGGGGCACTGAAGCTTTCTTT. It encodes CASTRGTEAFF. V and J are TRBV27 and TRBJ1-1, with D hard to call. The length of the CDR3 is 11 residues. Trimming removed 7 bases at V and 4 bases at J, with 7 bases between. Germline V lookup: CDR1 MNHEY, CDR2 SMNVEV (reference sequence).

CDR3 in amino acids: CASRDRVTRADTQYF. The CDR3 coding sequence is TGTGCCAGCAGGGACAGGGTAACCAGGGCAGATACGCAGTATTTT. The chain carries TRBV28 and TRBJ2-3, with TRBD1 identical over 8 bases. Germline CDR1 and CDR2: MDHEN and SYDVKM. The CDR3 has 15 amino acids. The ends lost 6 bases at V and 4 bases at J; junction bases unmatched: 9.

The chain has TRBV7-8 and TRBJ2-7; tentative D call: TRBD2 (5 bases). The CDR3 has 14 residues. Per germline, CDR1 SGHVS and CDR2 FQNEAQ. Trimming pared 3 bases from V and 2 bases from J, leaving 11 bases between. CDR3 sequence reads: CASSLAEAAYEQYF. CDR3 sequence (DNA): TGTGCCAGCAGCTTGGCAGAAGCGGCCTACGAGCAGTACTTC.

The rearrangement joins TRBV6-5 to TRBJ2-3; D call uncertain. V was clipped by 8 bases and J by 1 base, with 10 bases between them. This CDR3 is 13 amino acids long. Germline V gene data show CDR1 as MNHEY and CDR2 as SVGAGI. CDR3 bases: TGTGCCAGCCTTCTAGTGGGCACAGATACGCAGTATTTT. Protein product: CASLLVGTDTQYF.

The rearrangement joins TRBV6-5 to TRBJ1-6; the D gene is possibly TRBD1 (5 bases). This CDR3 is built from 13 residues. The V gene's germline CDR1 is MNHEY and CDR2 SVGAGI. Trimming removed 6 bases from V and 6 bases from J, with 9 bases in between. The CDR3 sequence: CASRGPGNSPLHF. The CDR3 bases are TGTGCCAGCAGGGGGCCTGGTAATTCACCCCTCCACTTT.

The chain employs TRBV27 and TRBJ2-3; 11 nucleotides line up with TRBD1. CDR1 MNHEY and CDR2 SMNVEV come from the germline V gene (reference sequence). With V trimmed by 7 bases and J by 4 bases, 4 bases remained unmatched. The CDR3 has 14 residues. CDR3 sequence (DNA): TGTGCCAGCACCGGGACAGGGGGGCCAGATACGCAGTATTTT. This encodes CASTGTGGPDTQYF.

CDR3 residues: CATRKDLGRGNTEAFF. DNA of the CDR3: TGTGCCACCAGAAAAGACCTGGGGCGCGGGAACACTGAAGCTTTCTTT. This chain links TRBV15 with TRBJ1-1; a possible D gene is TRBD1 (5 bases). Between the trimmed V and J ends, which lost 6 bases and 1 base, there was a span of 18 bases. CDR3 size: 16 residues. Germline V gene lookup returns CDR1 LNHNV and CDR2 YYDKDF (reference sequence).

In its sample, this clone was seen a few times. This chain joins TRBV11-2 and TRBJ1-1; maybe TRBD1 (5 bases). CDR3 length: 13 residues. Trimming took 0 bases from V and 11 from J, leaving 13 bases between them. Per the germline V gene, CDR1 is SGHAT and CDR2 is FQNNGV. This chain's CDR3 is CASSLDRGSEAFF. As DNA, the CDR3 is TGTGCCAGCAGCTTAGATCGGGGGAGTGAGGCTTTCTTT.

V gene TRBV6-1 combines with J gene TRBJ2-2; the match to TRBD2 covers 10 bases. The germline V gene encodes CDR1 MNHNS and CDR2 SASEGT. The CDR3 totals 15 residues. The ends lost 8 bases at V and 3 bases at J; junction bases unmatched: 6. The CDR3 nucleotides are TGTGCCAGCCTCCGGACTAGCGGATACACCGGGGAGCTGTTTTTT. It specifies CASLRTSGYTGELFF.